These 14 T cell receptor beta chains originate from one sample sequenced in a study of blood T cell repertoires in COVID-19. TCRdb's table, derived via immunoSEQ multiplex PCR, lists solely in-frame clones and lacks some. The table has roughly 200,000 clones, 85% to 90% seen once. The material sequenced was PBMCs or T cells enriched from blood (not recorded which). The receptors derive from a young man who had recovered from COVID-19.

The chain employs TRBV5-1 and TRBJ2-3, with 9 positions matching TRBD1. The germline CDR1 and CDR2 sequences are SGHRS and YFSETQ. The junction had 2 bases not matched to a gene; V was cut back by 3 bases and J by 6 bases. The CDR3 totals 13 residues. CDR3 sequence (DNA): TGCGCCAGCAGCTGGGACAGGGCGGATACGCAGTATTTT. It encodes CASSWDRADTQYF.

This clone was seen just once. The J gene is TRBJ1-6, the V gene TRBV4-1; the D gene is possibly TRBD1 (6 bases). Germline V gene lookup returns CDR1 MGHRA and CDR2 YSYEKL. The CDR3 loop spans 16 amino acids. The V end was cut by 2 bases, the J end by 8 bases, with 16 bases between. The CDR3 loop reads CASSQPRAGADSPLHF. DNA for the CDR3: TGCGCCAGCAGCCAACCCCGAGCGGGGGCTGATTCACCCCTCCACTTT.

CDR3 residues: CATSESRVNTEAFF. The CDR3 region has the DNA TGTGCCACCAGTGAATCGAGAGTGAACACTGAAGCTTTCTTT. The chain uses TRBV24-1 and TRBJ1-1, with unresolved D. CDR3 length: 14 residues. The germline CDR1 and CDR2 sequences are KGHDR and SFDVKD. The ends were cut back, 4 bases at V and 0 bases at J, with 8 bases in the middle.

The chain uses TRBV19 and TRBJ1-4; D possibly corresponds to TRBD1 (5 bases). This CDR3 spans 14 amino acids. The ends were cut back, 11 bases at V and 6 bases at J, with 19 bases in the middle. The germline gives CDR1 LNHDA, CDR2 SQIVND (reference sequence). The CDR3 region is CACAGRDGDEKLFF. The DNA for the CDR3 is TGTGCCTGCGCCGGCAGGGATGGGGATGAAAAACTGTTTTTT.

The chain recombines TRBV27 with TRBJ2-7, with 9 positions matching TRBD1. V shed 2 bases, J shed 2 bases, and the junction held 4 bases outside the gene matches. This CDR3 contains 15 residues. Germline CDR1 and CDR2: MNHEY and SMNVEV (reference sequence). The CDR3 DNA is TGTGCCAGCAGTTTAGGGACAGGGCCCGCCTACGAGCAGTACTTC. Translating gives CASSLGTGPAYEQYF.

This rearrangement joins TRBV30 to TRBJ2-7; TRBD2 might be the D (6 bases). The CDR3 consists of 14 residues. The germline V gene has CDR1 GTSNPN and CDR2 SVGIG (reference sequence). Trimming took 0 bases from V and 2 from J, leaving 11 bases between them. This chain's CDR3 is CAWSVGRGPYEQYF. CDR3 DNA: TGTGCCTGGAGTGTAGGGCGGGGCCCCTACGAGCAGTACTTC.

V is TRBV5-6 and J is TRBJ1-2; maybe TRBD1 (6 bases). In germline, CDR1 is SGHDT, CDR2 YYEEEE. CDR3 size: 16 residues. The V end was cut by 4 bases, the J end by 4 bases, with 20 bases between. The CDR3 sequence is CASSLGDTRFSYGYTF. CDR3 nucleotides: TGTGCCAGCAGCCTTGGGGACACACGGTTTTCCTATGGCTACACCTTC. Supplemented by reference TRBV5-6 and TRBJ1-2, the full variable domain reads DAGVTQSPTHLIKTRGQQVTLRCSPKSGHDTVSWYQQALGQGPQFIFQYYEEEERQRGNFPDRFSGHQFPNYSSELNVNALLLGDSALYLCASSLGDTRFSYGYTFGSGTRLTVV.

CDR3 in DNA: TGTGCCAGCAGTGAGGAGCGGGGGGGCGCCTACAATGAGCAGTTCTTC. The encoded protein is CASSEERGGAYNEQFF. This sequence joins TRBV2 and TRBJ2-1, with 10 bases lining up with TRBD2. Trimming at V came to 3 bases and at J to 2 bases, leaving 4 bases not matched to a gene. CDR1 SNHLY and CDR2 FYNNEI come from the germline V gene. The CDR3 contains 16 residues.

V gene TRBV19 combines with J gene TRBJ1-1, with a possible D match to TRBD1 (5 bases). From germline, CDR1 is LNHDA and CDR2 SQIVND (reference sequence). Trimming shortened V by 5 bases and J by 4 bases, and 17 bases separated the two germline ends. The CDR3 has 15 amino acids. CDR3 nucleotides: TGTGCCAGTAGTGCCCAGGGAGGTCGTTTCACTGAAGCTTTCTTT. It is translated as CASSAQGGRFTEAFF.

The chain couples TRBV19 to TRBJ1-5; D is perhaps TRBD1 (5 bases). There are 15 residues in the CDR3. V was shortened by 8 bases and J by 6 bases, with 20 bases between the two germline ends. Germline V CDR1 and CDR2: LNHDA, SQIVND (reference sequence). As DNA, the CDR3 is TGTGCCAGTTATAATCGGGCAGGGCGAGGTCAGCCCCAGCATTTT. It translates to CASYNRAGRGQPQHF.

The chain couples TRBV7-2 to TRBJ1-1, with D perhaps TRBD1 (6 bases). The CDR3 totals 15 residues. V lost 1 base and J 0 bases, leaving 9 bases between the germline ends. Germline V gives CDR1 SGHTA, CDR2 FQGNSA. CDR3 loop: CASSLDGQMNTEAFF. DNA of the CDR3: TGTGCCAGCAGCTTAGACGGACAGATGAACACTGAAGCTTTCTTT.

The chain recombines TRBV5-8 with TRBJ2-7; D call uncertain. V lost 0 bases to trimming and J lost 4 bases, with 11 bases between them. The germline V gene encodes CDR1 SGHTS and CDR2 YDEGEE. This CDR3 is built from 14 residues. The CDR3 DNA reads as TGTGCCAGCAGCTTGGGGCCGGGTATATACGAGCAGTACTTC. This translates into CASSLGPGIYEQYF.

J is TRBJ2-5 and V is TRBV7-2; no definite D call. Germline V lookup: CDR1 SGHTA, CDR2 FQGNSA. There are 15 residues in the CDR3. The V end was cut by 1 base, the J end by 5 bases, with 14 bases between. Here the CDR3 reads CASSLVAVRVETQYF. CDR3 nucleotide sequence: TGTGCCAGCAGCTTAGTGGCGGTACGGGTGGAGACCCAGTACTTC. Based on the CDR3 plus reference TRBV7-2 and TRBJ2-5, the full variable domain is GAGVSQSPSNKVTEKGKDVELRCDPISGHTALYWYRQSLGQGLEFLIYFQGNSAPDKSGLPSDRFSAERTGGSVSTLTIQRTQQEDSAVYLCASSLVAVRVETQYFGPGTRLLVL.

The CDR3 here is CSASRGASTDTQYF. The CDR3 DNA reads TGCAGTGCTAGTCGCGGGGCTAGCACAGATACGCAGTATTTT. The chain has TRBV20-1 and TRBJ2-3; D is possibly TRBD2 (6 bases). The CDR3 runs 14 residues. Germline CDR1 DFQATT, CDR2 SNEGSKA (reference sequence). V was shortened by 3 bases and J by 0 bases, with 10 bases between the two germline ends.